The next 30 T cell receptor beta chains were all read from a single sample in a study of blood T cell repertoires in COVID-19. TCRdb's copy holds only in-frame clones and misses some; the assay was immunoSEQ multiplex PCR. The sample records 250,000 to 300,000 clones, around nine tenths being singletons. Material for sequencing was PBMCs or T cells enriched from blood (not recorded which). All receptors derive from a woman in her fifties or sixties who had been exposed to COVID-19.

J is TRBJ1-4 and V is TRBV6-6; TRBD1 aligns across 7 bases. This CDR3 is 14 amino acids long. Germline loops: CDR1 MNHNY, CDR2 SVGAGI (reference sequence). Trimming took 5 bases from V and 5 from J; bases not matched to a gene: 5. CDR3 sequence (DNA): TGTGCCAGCAGTCGGGACAGACTAAATGAAAAACTGTTTTTT. It codes for CASSRDRLNEKLFF.

The rearrangement uses TRBV29-1 and TRBJ1-5; TRBD1 matches 9 bases. V gave up 4 bases and J gave up 5 bases; unmatched junction bases: 3. The CDR3 runs 13 residues. Germline CDR1 reads SQVTM; CDR2 reads ANQGSEA. DNA for the CDR3: TGCAGCGTTGCCCGGGACAGGGATCAGCCCCAGCATTTT. Protein: CSVARDRDQPQHF.

The V and J genes are TRBV3-1 (or the pseudogene TRBV3-2) and TRBJ1-5; unclear D gene. The V and J ends lost 1 base and 6 bases respectively, with 10 bases between them. This CDR3 spans 14 amino acids. The germline V gene encodes CDR1 LGHDT and CDR2 YNNKEL (reference sequence). The CDR3 nucleotides read TGTGCCAGCAGCCAAGTCGGTGGTGCTCAGCCCCAGCATTTT. This codes for CASSQVGGAQPQHF.

The chain carries TRBV28 and TRBJ1-6, with D possibly being TRBD1 (6 bases). The length of the CDR3 is 16 residues. The V gene's germline CDR1 is MDHEN and CDR2 SYDVKM. V lost 4 bases to trimming and J lost 6 bases, with 16 bases between them. Here the CDR3 reads CASSYKTGFGNSPLHF. CDR3 DNA: TGTGCCAGCAGTTACAAGACAGGTTTCGGTAATTCACCCCTCCACTTT.

This clone is a singleton in its sample. Other DNA sequences in this sample translate to the same CDR3. This sequence joins TRBV5-1 and TRBJ2-7; tentatively, D is TRBD2 (7 bases). From germline, CDR1 is SGHRS and CDR2 YFSETQ. Trimming took 0 bases from V and 0 from J, leaving 10 bases between them. CDR3 length equals 15 residues. CDR3 sequence: CASSLVGGASYEQYF. The CDR3 DNA is TGCGCCAGCAGCTTGGTTGGGGGGGCCTCCTACGAGCAGTACTTC.

The chain combines TRBV3-1 (or the pseudogene TRBV3-2) with TRBJ1-1; D uncertain. Germline V gives CDR1 LGHDT, CDR2 YNNKEL (reference sequence). The CDR3 is 14 amino acids. V was clipped by 0 bases and J by 10 bases, with 15 bases between them. CDR3 in DNA: TGTGCCAGCAGCCAAGATACCAGCGGTATGGGAGCTTTCTTT. It yields the protein CASSQDTSGMGAFF.

This clone has just a few counts. The rearrangement links TRBV27 to TRBJ1-5; D is possibly TRBD1 (6 bases). This CDR3 has 16 amino acids. Trimming removed 5 bases at V and 3 bases at J, with 17 bases between. CDR1 MNHEY and CDR2 SMNVEV come from the germline V gene (reference sequence). In nucleotides, the CDR3 is TGTGCCAGCAGTGAGGGGGAGGGATTGGACAATCAGCCCCAGCATTTT. Translating it yields CASSEGEGLDNQPQHF.

The chain links TRBV27 to TRBJ1-2, with TRBD1 identical over 7 bases. This CDR3 is built from 16 residues. The ends lost 1 base at V and 2 bases at J; junction bases unmatched: 7. Per germline, CDR1 MNHEY and CDR2 SMNVEV (reference sequence). DNA for the CDR3: TGTGCCAGCAGTTTATTGATGACAGGGAGAAACTATGGCTACACCTTC. Translating it yields CASSLLMTGRNYGYTF.

This clone came up once. This chain links TRBV5-1 with TRBJ2-3; 10 bases match TRBD1. V was pared by 3 bases and J by 3 bases, with 7 bases of the junction left unmatched. Per the germline V gene, CDR1 is SGHRS and CDR2 is YFSETQ. This CDR3 region has 16 residues. The DNA for the CDR3 is TGCGCCAGCAGCTGGCCGGGACAGGGGATAACAGATACGCAGTATTTT. It specifies CASSWPGQGITDTQYF.

Concerning this clone itself: Other DNA sequences of this sample code for an identical CDR3. V is TRBV19 and J is TRBJ2-3; D is unresolved. The CDR3 is 13 amino acids. Between the trimmed V and J ends, which lost 5 bases and 0 bases, there was a span of 6 bases. Per the germline V gene, CDR1 is LNHDA and CDR2 is SQIVND (reference sequence). The CDR3 sequence is CASSPTSTDTQYF. CDR3 coding DNA: TGTGCCAGTAGTCCCACTAGCACAGATACGCAGTATTTT.

The chain joins TRBV5-1 to TRBJ2-1, with D possibly matching TRBD2 (5 bases). The CDR3 runs to 16 residues. V was shortened by 7 bases and J by 3 bases, with 20 bases between the two germline ends. In germline, CDR1 is SGHRS, CDR2 YFSETQ. CDR3 sequence (DNA): TGCGCCAGCTTTAAGAGAGGCGGGCGGTACTACAATGAGCAGTTCTTC. Translated: CASFKRGGRYYNEQFF.

The rearrangement links TRBV4-2 to TRBJ1-6; D may be TRBD1 (5 bases). Trimming shortened V by 0 bases and J by 9 bases, and 12 bases separated the two germline ends. Germline assignment: CDR1 LGHNA and CDR2 YNFKEQ. This CDR3 has 15 residues. As DNA, the CDR3 is TGTGCCAGCAGCCAAGATCGCCAGGGTCTTTCACCCCTCCACTTT. Residues: CASSQDRQGLSPLHF.

V usage is TRBV9 and J usage is TRBJ2-5; D may be TRBD1 (5 bases). The CDR3 runs 15 residues. Trimming pared 0 bases from V and 0 bases from J, leaving 9 bases between. CDR1 is SGDLS, CDR2 YYNGEE, per germline. CDR3 protein: CASSVGAGNQETQYF. CDR3 bases: TGTGCCAGCAGCGTAGGAGCAGGGAACCAAGAGACCCAGTACTTC.

This clone was picked up one time. The chain uses TRBV6-5 and TRBJ2-7; the match to TRBD2 covers 12 bases. Germline assignment: CDR1 MNHEY and CDR2 SVGAGI. V lost 6 bases and J lost 4; bases outside the gene matches: 7. This CDR3 region has 15 residues. The CDR3 region has the DNA TGTGCCAGCAGCTTACTAGCGGGGGGTCTTTACGAGCAGTACTTC. Its protein product is CASSLLAGGLYEQYF.

This rearrangement joins TRBV4-1 to TRBJ2-7; a possible D gene is TRBD1 (6 bases). CDR3 length equals 12 residues. Trimming shortened V by 3 bases and J by 6 bases, and 9 bases separated the two germline ends. Germline V gene sequence: CDR1 MGHRA, CDR2 YSYEKL. Here the CDR3 reads CASSHIRGEQYF. CDR3 DNA: TGCGCCAGCAGCCACATCAGGGGCGAGCAGTACTTC.

V usage is TRBV2 and J usage is TRBJ1-2; 12 bases agree with TRBD1. Germline loops: CDR1 SNHLY, CDR2 FYNNEI. This CDR3 comprises 18 residues. Trimming cost V 1 base and J 4 bases; bases outside gene matches: 10. The CDR3 coding sequence is TGTGCCAGCAGTGAAGTAGGGACAGGGGGCGCAGACCCCTATGGCTACACCTTC. Translated, it gives CASSEVGTGGADPYGYTF.

The chain has TRBV18 and TRBJ1-6; the D gene is possibly TRBD1 (5 bases). The germline V and J ends were trimmed by 5 bases and 4 bases, with 15 bases remaining between them. The CDR3 consists of 16 residues. CDR1 KGHSH and CDR2 LQKENI come from the germline V gene. CDR3 coding DNA: TGTGCCAGCTCAGCCTACGAGGACAAATATAATTCACCCCTCCACTTT. This codes for CASSAYEDKYNSPLHF.

The V call is TRBV3-1 (or the pseudogene TRBV3-2), the J call TRBJ1-1; no firm D call. Germline CDR1 LGHDT, CDR2 YNNKEL (reference sequence). V dropped 6 bases and J dropped 7 bases, with 15 bases sitting between them. CDR3 size: 13 residues. The CDR3 coding sequence is TGTGCCAGCAGAAGTTTCGCCGGGAGTGAAGCTTTCTTT. This sequence encodes CASRSFAGSEAFF.

The chain links TRBV5-1 to TRBJ2-5; 8 positions match TRBD1. This CDR3 spans 15 amino acids. With V trimmed by 0 bases and J by 4 bases, 5 bases remained unmatched. Germline V gives CDR1 SGHRS, CDR2 YFSETQ. The CDR3 loop is CASSLGQGAGETQYF. The CDR3 bases are TGCGCCAGCAGCTTGGGTCAGGGGGCAGGAGAGACCCAGTACTTC. Full variable domain (missing parts from reference TRBV5-1 and TRBJ2-5): KAGVTQTPRYLIKTRGQQVTLSCSPISGHRSVSWYQQTPGQGLQFLFEYFSETQRNKGNFPGRFSGRQFSNSRSEMNVSTLELGDSALYLCASSLGQGAGETQYFGPGTRLLVL.

The chain has TRBV6-5 and TRBJ2-7, with D possibly being TRBD2 (5 bases). CDR3 length: 14 residues. V was cut by 0 bases and J by 2 bases, with 8 bases left in between. Germline V lookup: CDR1 MNHEY, CDR2 SVGAGI. As DNA, the CDR3 is TGTGCCAGCAGTTACTCGCGGGTTACCTACGAGCAGTACTTC. Translated, it gives CASSYSRVTYEQYF.

This chain joins TRBV27 and TRBJ1-6, with TRBD1 matching over 7 bases. The CDR3 runs to 14 residues. Trimming at V came to 5 bases and at J to 8 bases, leaving 6 bases not matched to a gene. Germline V lookup: CDR1 MNHEY, CDR2 SMNVEV (reference sequence). In DNA, the CDR3 is TGTGCCAGCAGTCCCCGGGACAGCTATTCACCCCTCCACTTT. It yields the protein CASSPRDSYSPLHF.

On this clone itself: The same CDR3 can be traced to other DNA sequences in this sample. CDR3 bases: TGTGCCAGCAGTTTAGGAGGGAACACTGAAGCTTTCTTT. It encodes CASSLGGNTEAFF. The chain combines TRBV27 with TRBJ1-1; no reliable D call. Germline loops: CDR1 MNHEY, CDR2 SMNVEV (reference sequence). V shed 2 bases and J shed 1 base, with 5 bases lying between them. The CDR3 spans 13 residues.

The genes are TRBV3-1 (or the pseudogene TRBV3-2) and TRBJ1-4; D remains unclear. Germline V gene data show CDR1 as LGHDT and CDR2 as YNNKEL (reference sequence). The V and J ends lost 1 base and 0 bases respectively, with 6 bases between them. The CDR3 extends over 15 amino acids. CDR3 sequence (DNA): TGTGCCAGCAGCCAAGGTCTAGCAACTAATGAAAAACTGTTTTTT. Amino acids: CASSQGLATNEKLFF.

The chain combines TRBV14 with TRBJ2-7; TRBD1 is a possible D gene (8 bases). Germline lookup yields CDR1 SGHDN and CDR2 FVKESK. This CDR3 region has 14 residues. Trimming took 4 bases from V and 5 from J, leaving 15 bases between them. The DNA for the CDR3 is TGTGCCAGCAGCCGCAGACAGGGGACTAACGAGCAGTACTTC. It translates to CASSRRQGTNEQYF.

This chain connects TRBV9 to TRBJ2-1; weak D call: TRBD2 (6 bases). Trimming removed 4 bases from V and 1 base from J, with 12 bases in between. Per germline, CDR1 SGDLS and CDR2 YYNGEE. The CDR3 is 15 residues long. CDR3 sequence reads: CASSRERASYNEQFF. In DNA, the CDR3 is TGTGCCAGCAGCCGGGAGCGGGCGTCCTACAATGAGCAGTTCTTC.

The chain recombines TRBV30 with TRBJ2-2, with 11 positions matching TRBD1. V lost 3 bases and J lost 5; bases outside the gene matches: 8. Germline values: CDR1 GTSNPN, CDR2 SVGIG (reference sequence). The CDR3 covers 16 residues. Written as DNA, the CDR3 is TGTGCCTGGAGCTCTAAAGGGACAGGGGGTACCGGGGAGCTGTTTTTT. As protein: CAWSSKGTGGTGELFF.

This sequence joins TRBV5-4 and TRBJ1-2, with D perhaps TRBD1 (5 bases). Deletions cut 0 bases from V and 7 bases from J, with 13 bases between. Germline lookup yields CDR1 SGHNT and CDR2 YYREEE (reference sequence). There are 14 residues in the CDR3. CDR3 in DNA: TGTGCCAGCAGCTTGGCCTCAGGGATTAGTGGCTACACCTTC. The encoded protein is CASSLASGISGYTF.

This chain's CDR3 is CASSLDPGSGGETQYF. The CDR3 DNA reads TGCGCCAGCAGCTTGGACCCGGGAAGCGGAGGAGAGACCCAGTACTTC. The V gene is TRBV5-1, the J gene TRBJ2-5; D possibly corresponds to TRBD2 (5 bases). This CDR3 region has 16 residues. In germline, CDR1 is SGHRS, CDR2 YFSETQ. The V end lost 0 bases, the J end lost 4 bases, and 16 bases lay between the germline ends. Full variable domain (outside the CDR3, taken from reference TRBV5-1 and TRBJ2-5): KAGVTQTPRYLIKTRGQQVTLSCSPISGHRSVSWYQQTPGQGLQFLFEYFSETQRNKGNFPGRFSGRQFSNSRSEMNVSTLELGDSALYLCASSLDPGSGGETQYFGPGTRLLVL.

The V call is TRBV6-2 or TRBV6-3, the J call TRBJ2-3; 8 nucleotides agree with TRBD2. Germline V gene sequence: CDR1 MNHEY, CDR2 SVGEGT. The CDR3 runs to 19 residues. V was clipped by 0 bases and J by 2 bases; unmatched bases: 13. The CDR3 DNA follows: TGTGCCAGCAGTTACTCGCGAACTAGCGGAGTCGCCTACACAGATACGCAGTATTTT. As protein: CASSYSRTSGVAYTDTQYF.

The chain uses TRBV28 and TRBJ2-3, with 8 positions matching TRBD2. The CDR3 runs 14 residues. V trimming: 9 bases; J trimming: 4 bases; junction bases outside the gene matches: 9. Looked up from germline, CDR1 is MDHEN and CDR2 is SYDVKM. The CDR3 DNA is TGTGCCAGTCGCGGGAGGACTCTCCCAGATACGCAGTATTTT. Its translation is CASRGRTLPDTQYF.